The entry below gives a single T cell receptor beta chain sequence along with its context. This clonotype was detected ten times or more. Its specific antigen is unknown. Base qualities are not recorded, but no much larger clone differs from it by a single base. The library was obtained by multiplex PCR. For sequencing, an Illumina HiSeq 4000 was employed. iRepertoire HTBI primers and Arm-PCR amplification of CDR3 regions were used to construct TCR beta libraries. Before sequencing, the PCR products went through gel purification. As for the authors' bioinformatics: A total of some 60 TRBV and 14 TRBJ segments were identified across samples and were used for gene usage analysis of CDR3 amino acid clonotypes. COPE and FqMerger were used to merge the filtered high-quality paired reads into contigs. Contigs were aligned with BLAST to IMGT TRBV, TRBD and TRBJ reference genes, and CDR3 was defined per IMGT. Clonotypes above 0.1% frequency were classified as highly expanded clones. Shannon entropy served as the measure of repertoire diversity, while the Gini coefficient captured V-J evenness. Clonotypes shared by more than one individual were considered public. TCRdb redid the processing of the public reads, applying fastp at Q25 and MiXCR, and retained in-frame beta chains. A single entry per CDR3 protein holds the most common genes and DNA from its merged rows. V and J calls and clone size were set by TCRdb, not the authors. The sample contains approximately 470,000 distinct CDR3 sequences, about a fifth of them found a single time. Under 9% of the sample is held by the ten biggest clonotypes.

The CDR3 goes from the cysteine to the phenylalanine over 15 residues. CDR3 DNA is the only sequence kept; it has 45 bases, read in frame from the first base. A distance of 10 bases separates the germline ends of V and J, which lose 2 bases and 0 bases respectively. CDR1 and CDR2, per the germline V gene, are MDHEN and SYDVKM. This record comes from a study of regulatory T cells in long-lasting Graves disease (dated by TCRdb to 2020 to 2023). About the full investigation: To count as having persistent Graves' disease, a patient had to have received antithyroid drug treatment for over 5 years with TSH receptor autoantibodies remaining persistently positive. This study used TCR sequencing and RNA sequencing of peripheral blood to compare persistent Graves' disease patients against newly diagnosed Graves' disease patients. The study took place in China and was registered as a clinical trial. A total of roughly 33 samples underwent TCR sequencing: some 13 from persistent and approximately 20 from newly diagnosed Graves' disease patients. Persistent Graves' disease patients in the clinical cohort had taken antithyroid drugs for 9 to 11 years on average. The paper as a whole reports these results and caveats: The authors noted that the small sample size was a limitation that may lower accuracy. Compared with newly diagnosed patients, persistent Graves' disease patients had lower TCR Shannon entropy and fewer highly expanded clones, which suggests clonal expansion. Persistent disease showed preferential use of TRBV28, TRBJ1-2 and TRBJ2-5, whereas newly diagnosed disease favored TRBV20-1 and TRBJ2-1. A larger number of public clonotypes was shared among persistent patients (about 2,700) than among newly diagnosed patients (approximately 930). Because the primary lesion, thyroid tissue, could not be accessed, the study looked at peripheral blood alone. Sequencing and analysis were restricted to the TCR beta chain.

The time point label for this specimen denotes: persistent/refractory GD, antithyroid drugs over 5 years with positive TRAb. For both TCR sequencing and RNA sequencing, RNA was extracted from PBMCs in TRIzol. The diagnosis of Graves' disease followed American Thyroid Association guidelines. Recruitment of patients was carried out at an endocrinology department in Xi'an, China. From each patient, 8 to 10 milliliters of peripheral blood was collected into an EDTA anticoagulant tube. Ficoll Paque Plus density gradient separation was used to isolate PBMCs, and no additional T cell sorting was done. An Agilent 2100 Bioanalyzer and agarose gel were used to check RNA quality, while a NanoDrop 2000 measured RNA concentration.

The sequencing used peripheral blood mononuclear cells (PBMCs), collected when the disease was refractory, from a patient treated with antithyroid drugs. The TCR comes from a female donor with Graves disease. The receptor chain draws on TRBV28 and TRBJ2-5; the D gene is perhaps TRBD1, from 6 matching bases. The CDR3 reads as follows: CASSLRRTDQETQYF. The nucleotides are TGTGCCAGCAGTTTACGTCGGACAGACCAAGAGACCCAGTACTTC. The entire variable domain, with the stretches around the CDR3 drawn from the reference TRBV28 and TRBJ2-5 proteins, is DVKVTQSSRYLVKRTGEKVFLECVQDMDHENMFWYRQDPGLGLRLIYFSYDVKMKEKGDIPEGYSVSREKKERFSLILESASTNQTSMYLCASSLRRTDQETQYFGPGTRLLVL.